The 14 T cell receptor beta chains in this list originate from one sample, sequenced in a study of T-cell reconstitution after alpha-beta-depleted transplantation in children. Unique molecular identifiers were incorporated into the prepared TCRbeta library. TCRdb called the PCR reads again in MiXCR, with one record for every CDR3 protein. In the table there are more than 200,000 distinct CDR3 sequences, about 23% of which are singletons. The input for sequencing was PBMCs, taken before TCRalphabeta/CD19-depleted stem cell transplant. Receptors originate from a girl aged 2 to 9 with Fanconi anemia, due to receive a stem cell transplant.

This clonotype has a count of ten or more. CDR3 coding DNA: TGTGCCAGCAGTCAACTCGGAACGGTTTATGAAAAACTGTTTTTT. Translating gives CASSQLGTVYEKLFF. This rearrangement joins TRBV12-3 or TRBV12-4 to TRBJ1-4; D remains unclear. V lost 5 bases and J 6 bases, leaving 16 bases between the germline ends. The CDR3 is 15 residues long.

The DNA of the CDR3 is TGCAGTGCTAGAGTGGTCAGTTACAATGAGCAGTTCTTC. Translation gives CSARVVSYNEQFF. V is TRBV20-1 and J is TRBJ2-1; D uncertain. The CDR3 consists of 13 residues. V shed 1 base and J shed 4 bases, with 8 bases lying between them. Germline loops: CDR1 DFQATT, CDR2 SNEGSKA (reference sequence).

This clonotype has a count of ten or more. The chain combines TRBV7-6 with TRBJ2-3; 10 positions match TRBD2. After removal of 0 bases from V and 1 base from J, the junction contained 10 bases not matched to a gene. Germline CDR1 reads SGHVS; CDR2 reads FNYEAQ. The CDR3 extends over 19 amino acids. The CDR3 protein is CASSLALMVLAGGTDTQYF. The CDR3 bases are TGTGCCAGCAGCTTAGCTCTTATGGTGCTAGCGGGAGGCACAGATACGCAGTATTTT. Full variable domain (missing parts from reference TRBV7-6 and TRBJ2-3): GAGVSQSPRYKVTKRGQDVALRCDPISGHVSLYWYRQALGQGPEFLTYFNYEAQQDKSGLPNDRFSAERPEGSISTLTIQRTEQRDSAMYRCASSLALMVLAGGTDTQYFGPGTRLTVL.

The chain employs TRBV19 and TRBJ2-2, with D possibly being TRBD1 (6 bases). The V end was cut by 10 bases, the J end by 4 bases, with 13 bases between. Germline-derived CDR1 and CDR2 are LNHDA and SQIVND (reference sequence). This CDR3 is built from 13 residues. The CDR3 DNA reads TGTGCCACCCCCCGGACAGCCACCGGGGAGCTGTTTTTT. Translation gives CATPRTATGELFF.

This clonotype was recorded at least ten times. This rearrangement joins TRBV12-3 or TRBV12-4 to TRBJ1-6; D remains ambiguous. This CDR3 spans 13 amino acids. Trimming cost V 6 bases and J 9 bases, with 12 bases left between them. CDR3 in amino acids: CASRLNTPSPLHF. The CDR3 DNA is TGTGCCAGCAGACTAAACACACCTTCACCCCTCCACTTT.

This clonotype is a singleton in its sample. The V gene is TRBV20-1, the J gene TRBJ1-1, with D uncertain. The CDR3 is made up of 14 amino acids. The germline CDR1 and CDR2 sequences are DFQATT and SNEGSKA (reference sequence). V was shortened by 6 bases and J by 0 bases, with 14 bases between the two germline ends. In DNA form, the CDR3 reads TGCAGTGCACCGGGGAGGTCTCTGAACACTGAAGCTTTCTTT. Translated, it gives CSAPGRSLNTEAFF.

The J gene is TRBJ2-5, the V gene TRBV24-1; TRBD2 might be the D (5 bases). Deletions cut 8 bases from V and 2 bases from J, with 20 bases between. Germline-derived CDR1 and CDR2 are KGHDR and SFDVKD. The CDR3 spans 16 residues. CDR3 amino acids: CATTEVHPLIQETQYF. The DNA of the CDR3 is TGTGCCACCACGGAGGTCCACCCGCTGATACAAGAGACCCAGTACTTC.

Many counts were recorded for this clonotype. The chain links TRBV29-1 to TRBJ1-2; no clear D gene. CDR1 and CDR2 from the germline V gene are SQVTM and ANQGSEA. The CDR3 runs to 14 residues. V gave up 6 bases and J gave up 0 bases, with 14 bases separating them. The CDR3, as DNA: TGCAGCGTCTCCTCCGGGCCGCCTAACTATGGCTACACCTTC. Encoded protein: CSVSSGPPNYGYTF.

As regards this clonotype: At one of its ends the junction is not consistent with the germline gene, which may arise from a read error. This chain joins TRBV20-1 and TRBJ1-4; perhaps TRBD1 as D (5 bases). From germline, CDR1 is DFQATT and CDR2 SNEGSKA (reference sequence). CDR3 length: 12 residues. CDR3 residues: CSARYAGYQKLF. The DNA for the CDR3 is TGCAGTGCTCGGTATGCAGGGTACCAGAAACTCTTT.

This clonotype has a count of ten or more. This chain uses TRBV20-1 with TRBJ2-7; D is perhaps TRBD1 or TRBD2 (7 bases each). The CDR3 covers 13 residues. CDR1 and CDR2 from the germline V gene are DFQATT and SNEGSKA (reference sequence). Trimming took off 6 bases at V and 4 bases at J, with 16 bases between the two ends. As DNA, the CDR3 is TGCAGTGCCAGACAGGGAGGGTTGTACGAGCAGTACTTC. Residues: CSARQGGLYEQYF.

The rearrangement links TRBV12-3 or TRBV12-4 to TRBJ2-2, with 11 bases aligning to TRBD2. V trimming: 10 bases; J trimming: 1 base; junction bases outside the gene matches: 14. The CDR3 has 18 amino acids. The CDR3 loop reads CAICLAGGEQLNTGELFF. CDR3 coding DNA: TGTGCCATCTGTTTAGCGGGGGGGGAACAACTGAACACCGGGGAGCTGTTTTTT.

The chain carries TRBV9 and TRBJ2-1; D gene uncertain. Per germline, CDR1 SGDLS and CDR2 YYNGEE. The CDR3 contains 13 residues. Trimming took off 4 bases at V and 3 bases at J, with 8 bases between the two ends. This chain's CDR3 is CASSPGVYNEQFF. The CDR3, as DNA: TGTGCCAGCAGCCCCGGTGTCTACAATGAGCAGTTCTTC.

There are a few counts of this clonotype. The CDR3 region is CASSFEAGPYNEQFF. The CDR3, as DNA: TGTGCCAGCAGCTTCGAAGCGGGACCCTACAATGAGCAGTTCTTC. This chain joins TRBV11-3 and TRBJ2-1; 7 bases line up with TRBD2. The CDR3 has 15 amino acids. Germline V gene data show CDR1 as SGHNT and CDR2 as YENEEA. Trimming removed 3 bases from V and 2 bases from J; junction bases left unmatched: 4.

This clonotype was seen many times. This chain joins TRBV20-1 and TRBJ2-5; D might be TRBD1 (5 bases). The V end was cut by 3 bases, the J end by 4 bases, with 12 bases between. CDR3 size: 13 residues. The germline V gene has CDR1 DFQATT and CDR2 SNEGSKA (reference sequence). CDR3 nucleotides: TGCAGTGCTAGCGTATCCAGGGCAGAGACCCAGTACTTC. Translated: CSASVSRAETQYF.